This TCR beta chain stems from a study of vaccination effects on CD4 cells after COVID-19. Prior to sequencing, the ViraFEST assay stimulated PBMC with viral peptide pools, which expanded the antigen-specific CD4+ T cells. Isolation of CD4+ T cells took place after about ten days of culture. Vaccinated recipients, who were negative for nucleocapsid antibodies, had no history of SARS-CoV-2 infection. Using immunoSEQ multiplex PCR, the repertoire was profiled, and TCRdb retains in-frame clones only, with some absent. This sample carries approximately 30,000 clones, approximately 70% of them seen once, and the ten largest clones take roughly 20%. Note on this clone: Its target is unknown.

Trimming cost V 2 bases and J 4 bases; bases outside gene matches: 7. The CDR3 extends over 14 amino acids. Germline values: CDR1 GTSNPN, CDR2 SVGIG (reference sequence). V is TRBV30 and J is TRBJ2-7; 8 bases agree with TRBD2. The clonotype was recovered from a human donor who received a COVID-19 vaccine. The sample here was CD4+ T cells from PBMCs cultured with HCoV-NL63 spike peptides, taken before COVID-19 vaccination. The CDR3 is CAWSHSGGGYEQYF. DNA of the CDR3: TGTGCCTGGAGTCACAGCGGGGGCGGGTACGAGCAGTACTTC.